What follows is one T cell receptor (beta chain) and its context. With 0 bases clipped from V and 4 bases from J, the junction kept 11 bases outside the gene matches. Germline V gives CDR1 MNHEY, CDR2 SMNVEV (reference sequence). The CDR3 sequence is 17 residues long. These data are taken from a study of shared clonotypes between healthy human individuals. Generated by immunoSEQ multiplex PCR, the TCRdb table keeps only in-frame clones and is missing some. This repertoire shows 2.3 million or so clones, about 92% found once; its top ten account for 0.39%. The chain couples TRBV27 to TRBJ2-5, with 7 bases that match TRBD2. This TCR was recovered from a man aged 18 to 30 in good health. Some clones in this sample may be carry-over from other donors' samples. What was sequenced was naive CD4+ T cells from PBMCs. Specified subset: CD45RA+ positively selected. CDR3 sequence: CASSLSRFAGVRETQYF. CDR3 DNA: TGTGCCAGCAGTTTATCTAGGTTTGCGGGAGTACGAGAGACCCAGTACTTC.